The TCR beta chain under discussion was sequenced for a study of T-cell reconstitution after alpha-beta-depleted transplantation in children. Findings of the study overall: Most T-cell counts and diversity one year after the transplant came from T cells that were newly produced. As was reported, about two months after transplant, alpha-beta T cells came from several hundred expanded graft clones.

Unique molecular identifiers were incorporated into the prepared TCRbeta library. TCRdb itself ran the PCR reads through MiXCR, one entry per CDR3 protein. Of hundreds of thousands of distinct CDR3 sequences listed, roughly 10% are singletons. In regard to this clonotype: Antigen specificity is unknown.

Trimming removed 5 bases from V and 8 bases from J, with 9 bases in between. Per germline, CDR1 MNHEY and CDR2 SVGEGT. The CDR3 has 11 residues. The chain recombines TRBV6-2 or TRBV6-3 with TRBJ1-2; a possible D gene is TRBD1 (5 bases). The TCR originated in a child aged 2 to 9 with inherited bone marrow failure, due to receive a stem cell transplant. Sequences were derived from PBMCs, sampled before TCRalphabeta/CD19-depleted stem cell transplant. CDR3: CASSTGGGYTF. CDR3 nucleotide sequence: TGTGCCAGCAGTACAGGTGGAGGCTACACCTTC.